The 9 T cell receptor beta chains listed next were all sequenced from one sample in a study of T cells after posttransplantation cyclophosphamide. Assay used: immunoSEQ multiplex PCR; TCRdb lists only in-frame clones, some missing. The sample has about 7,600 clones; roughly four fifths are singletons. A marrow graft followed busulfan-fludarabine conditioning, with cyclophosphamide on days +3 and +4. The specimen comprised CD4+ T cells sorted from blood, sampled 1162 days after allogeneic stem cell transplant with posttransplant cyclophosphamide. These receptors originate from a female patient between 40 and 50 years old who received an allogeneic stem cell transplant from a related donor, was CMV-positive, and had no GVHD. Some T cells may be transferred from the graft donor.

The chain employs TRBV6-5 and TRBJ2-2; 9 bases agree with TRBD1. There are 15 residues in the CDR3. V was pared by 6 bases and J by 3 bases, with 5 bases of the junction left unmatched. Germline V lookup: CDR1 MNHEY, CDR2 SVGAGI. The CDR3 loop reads CASRVTGGYTGELFF. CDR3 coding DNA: TGTGCCAGCAGGGTGACAGGGGGGTACACCGGGGAGCTGTTTTTT.

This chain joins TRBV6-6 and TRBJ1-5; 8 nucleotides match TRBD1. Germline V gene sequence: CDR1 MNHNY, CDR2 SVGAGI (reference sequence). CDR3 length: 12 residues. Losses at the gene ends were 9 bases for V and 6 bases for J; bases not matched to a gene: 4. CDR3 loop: CASGQGGQPQHF. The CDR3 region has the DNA TGTGCCAGTGGACAGGGCGGTCAGCCCCAGCATTTT.

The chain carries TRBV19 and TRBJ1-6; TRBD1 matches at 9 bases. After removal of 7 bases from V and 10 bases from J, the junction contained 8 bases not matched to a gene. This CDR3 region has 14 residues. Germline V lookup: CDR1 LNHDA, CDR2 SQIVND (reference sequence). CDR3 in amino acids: CASMGTGRGSPLHF. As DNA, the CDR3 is TGTGCCAGTATGGGGACAGGGAGGGGATCACCCCTCCACTTT.

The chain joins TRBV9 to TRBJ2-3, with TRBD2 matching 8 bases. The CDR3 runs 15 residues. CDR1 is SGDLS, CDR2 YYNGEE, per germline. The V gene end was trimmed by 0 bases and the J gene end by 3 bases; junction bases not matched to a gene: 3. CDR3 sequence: CASSVGGLGTDTQYF. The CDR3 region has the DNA TGTGCCAGCAGCGTAGGGGGACTAGGAACAGATACGCAGTATTTT. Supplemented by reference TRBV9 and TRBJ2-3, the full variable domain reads DSGVTQTPKHLITATGQRVTLRCSPRSGDLSVYWYQQSLDQGLQFLIQYYNGEERAKGNILERFSAQQFPDLHSELNLSSLELGDSALYFCASSVGGLGTDTQYFGPGTRLTVL.

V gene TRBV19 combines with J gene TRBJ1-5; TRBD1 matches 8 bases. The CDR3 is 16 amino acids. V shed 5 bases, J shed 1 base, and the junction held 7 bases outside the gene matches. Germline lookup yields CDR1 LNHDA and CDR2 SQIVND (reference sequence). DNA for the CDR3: TGTGCCAGTAGTGTTCCCGGGACAGGCAGCAATCAGCCCCAGCATTTT. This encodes CASSVPGTGSNQPQHF. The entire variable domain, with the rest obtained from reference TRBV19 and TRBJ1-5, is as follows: DGGITQSPKYLFRKEGQNVTLSCEQNLNHDAMYWYRQDPGQGLRLIYYSQIVNDFQKGDIAEGYSVSREKKESFPLTVTSAQKNPTAFYLCASSVPGTGSNQPQHFGDGTRLSIL.

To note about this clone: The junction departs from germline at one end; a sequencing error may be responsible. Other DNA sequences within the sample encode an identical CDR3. The CDR3 reads CASSPGRFSYNSPLHF. The CDR3 DNA reads TGTGCCAGCAGCCCCGGGAGATTCTCCTATAATTCCCCCCTCCACTTT. J is TRBJ1-6 and V is TRBV11-2; D unclear. Germline V gene lookup returns CDR1 SGHAT and CDR2 FQNNGV. The CDR3 runs to 16 residues.

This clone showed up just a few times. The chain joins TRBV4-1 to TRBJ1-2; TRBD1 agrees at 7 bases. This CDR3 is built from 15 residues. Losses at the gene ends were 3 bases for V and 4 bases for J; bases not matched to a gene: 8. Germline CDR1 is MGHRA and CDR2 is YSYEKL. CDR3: CASSQAGGSGYGYTF. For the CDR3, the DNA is TGCGCCAGCAGCCAGGCAGGGGGTAGCGGCTATGGCTACACCTTC.

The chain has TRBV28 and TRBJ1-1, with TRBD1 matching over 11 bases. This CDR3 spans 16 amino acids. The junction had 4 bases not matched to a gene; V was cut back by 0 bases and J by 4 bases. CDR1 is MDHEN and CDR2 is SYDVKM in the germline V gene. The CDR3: CASSLWGTGGSTEAFF. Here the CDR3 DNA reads TGTGCCAGCAGTTTATGGGGGACAGGGGGAAGCACTGAAGCTTTCTTT.

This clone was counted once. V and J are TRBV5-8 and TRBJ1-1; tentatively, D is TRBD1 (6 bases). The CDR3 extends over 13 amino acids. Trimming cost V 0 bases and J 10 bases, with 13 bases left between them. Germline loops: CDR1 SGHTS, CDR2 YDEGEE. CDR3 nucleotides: TGTGCCAGCAGCTTGGACAGGGTTGTTGGAGCTTTCTTT. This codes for CASSLDRVVGAFF. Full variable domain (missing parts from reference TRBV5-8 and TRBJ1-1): EAGVTQSPTHLIKTRGQQATLRCSPISGHTSVYWYQQALGLGLQFLLWYDEGEERNRGNFPPRFSGRQFPNYSSELNVNALELEDSALYLCASSLDRVVGAFFGQGTRLTVV.